This T cell receptor beta chain came from a study of neurological immune-mediated disorders. Study-wide results and caveats: Whereas HTLV-1-associated myelopathy showed the most TCR clonal expansion, multiple sclerosis showed the least, with levels below those of healthy controls. Among expanded clones, no CDR3 amino acid sequences were shared across subjects, a pattern suggesting private repertoires in all groups.

This CDR3 comprises 14 residues. CDR1 and CDR2 from the germline V gene are SGHTS and YDEGEE. V lost 1 base to trimming and J lost 3 bases, with 10 bases between them. The T cells used for sorted libraries numbered roughly 1 million, either CD4+ or CD8+. Regarding this clonotype: Its antigen is currently unknown.

5'RACE generated cDNA with 10-nucleotide random UMIs. TCRdb re-derived calls from the 5' RACE reads in MiXCR, one entry per CDR3 protein. This sample has 35,000 to 45,000 distinct CDR3 sequences; about 9.9% occur once, and the top ten carry 3% to 4.5%. This receptor was obtained from a woman between 25 and 40 years old with HTLV-1-associated myelopathy (HAM/TSP). The chain employs TRBV5-8 and TRBJ1-2; D is possibly TRBD1 (5 bases). Input material: CD4+ T cells from blood. The CDR3 sequence is CASSLLGGDYGYTF. CDR3 bases: TGTGCCAGCAGCTTGCTGGGGGGGGACTATGGCTACACCTTC.